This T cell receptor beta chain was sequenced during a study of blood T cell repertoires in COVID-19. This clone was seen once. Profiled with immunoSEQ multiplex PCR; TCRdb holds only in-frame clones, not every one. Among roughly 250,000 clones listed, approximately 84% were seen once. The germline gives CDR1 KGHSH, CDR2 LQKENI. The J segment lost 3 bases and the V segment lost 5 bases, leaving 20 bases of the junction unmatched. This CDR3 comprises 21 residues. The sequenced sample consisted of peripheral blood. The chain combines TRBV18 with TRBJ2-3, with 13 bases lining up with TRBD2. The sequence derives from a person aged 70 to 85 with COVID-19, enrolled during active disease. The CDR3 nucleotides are TGTGCCAGCTCATCACTCGGGACTAGCGGGGCCAACAGGGGGAGGACAGATACGCAGTATTTT. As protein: CASSSLGTSGANRGRTDTQYF.